The entry below gives a single T cell receptor beta chain sequence along with its context. It has no known antigen specificity. One base away there is no much larger clone; base qualities are not given. The healthy control group was made up of a few dozen blood donors, and the Finnish Red Cross blood service supplied their buffy coats. All TCR-sequenced material derived from peripheral blood: patient blood samples and healthy donor buffy coats. Peripheral blood mononuclear cells were isolated by Ficoll-Hypaque gradient centrifugation. For the healthy controls, CD4+ cells were obtained from buffy coats by magnetic purification. The Gentra Puregene Cell and Tissue kit was used to extract genomic DNA, and a Qubit 2.0 fluorometer was used to measure the amount of genomic DNA. TCRbeta rearrangements were sequenced from genomic DNA using the immunoSEQ assay at survey resolution. The paper's data handling went like this. In the TCR sequencing data, the lowest productive clonotype frequency that could be detected was 2.59 x 10-5. Only productive TCRbeta rearrangements, defined as complete and in-frame sequences, were included in the analyses. Sample clonality was computed as Simpson clonality in the immunoSEQ Analyzer version 3.0. Clones were categorized by frequency as very rare, small, medium, large (1-20%) or hyperexpanded (>20%). Generation probabilities were estimated with OLGA 1.2.3, V-gene circos plots were generated with VDJtools, specificities were searched for in VDJdb, and CDR3 motifs were identified with GLIPH. Held by TCRdb, this immuneACCESS table contains in-frame sequences only and omits some clones. Under half of the omission traces to an unresolved V gene where checked; the cause of the rest is unknown. The DNA gave D and trimming, while V, J and clone size come from that table. For this sample there are nearly 35,000 clones; 65% to 70% appear just once. Of the sample, about 1.8% is held by the ten largest clones.

The source of the sample is a study of STAT5B mutations in CD4+ large granular lymphocyte leukemia (dated by TCRdb to the early 2020s). About the investigation overall: Among healthy controls, the CDR3 'QG' motif was associated with a particular HLA allele. The study compared the TCRbeta repertoires of patients with CD4+ T-cell large granular lymphocyte leukemia against the TCRbeta repertoires of healthy blood donors. Flow cytometry on FACSCanto II or FACSVerse showed that the purified fractions were more than 95% pure among lymphocytes. The paper as a whole reports these results and caveats: The data were not HLA-matched, and the higher clonality in CD4+ T-LGLL than in CD8+ T-LGLL could be due to the relatively small sample size. Main leukemic clonotypes were private to each patient, although about a quarter of the main leukemic clonotypes were found at low frequency in the non-leukemic repertoires of other patients. TRBV06-family usage was enriched among the top patient clones (8/27) compared with healthy controls (2/35). CD4-sorted patient repertoires appeared more clonal than healthy CD4+ repertoires, and this difference persisted after removing the putative leukemic clones.

CDR1 is given as SGHNT and CDR2 as YYREEE, both from the germline V gene (reference sequence). A distance of 15 bases separates the germline ends of V and J, which lose 4 bases and 5 bases respectively. The CDR3 contains 14 residues, cysteine and phenylalanine counted. Only the CDR3 DNA is retained, 42 bases long and in frame from the first base. The source of this sequence is a human donor in good health. The rearrangement joined TRBV5-4 to TRBJ1-1, and the D gene may be TRBD1, 6 bases matching. The sequenced sample consisted of CD4+ T cells from blood buffy coats. The sequence in DNA is TGTGCCAGCAGCCAACAGGGTCGCCGGACTGAAGCTTTCTTT. It translates to CASSQQGRRTEAFF.